This T cell receptor (beta chain) was sequenced in a study of Ad26.COV2.S vaccination and SARS-CoV-2 variants. On the study more broadly: Of the COV1001 trial arms, the Ad26.COV2.S arm included the donor. Into the muscle, Ad26.COV2.S was dosed once or twice, 56 days apart.

Only in-frame clones appear in the TCRdb table, and some are missing; sequencing was by immunoSEQ multiplex PCR. Of about 400,000 clones listed, 70% to 90% are singletons. The CDR3 totals 13 residues. CDR1 and CDR2 from the germline V gene are LNHDA and SQIVND (reference sequence). V shed 3 bases and J shed 5 bases, with 10 bases lying between them. Treatment noted: some 19 received Ad26.COV2.S at low or high dose, single or two shots; roughly 5 received placebo; per-sample allocation not given. On day 63 after the first injection, vaccine and placebo recipients gave samples. The clonotype was recovered from a person between 18 and 65 years old who received the Ad26.COV2.S COVID-19 vaccine or a placebo. The V gene is TRBV19, the J gene TRBJ2-5; TRBD2 is a possible D gene (6 bases). This specimen was peripheral blood, taken in a trial of Ad26.COV2.S vaccine versus placebo. This CDR3 reads CASSMEGGETQYF. The CDR3 DNA sequence: TGTGCCAGTAGTATGGAGGGTGGGGAGACCCAGTACTTC.